One sample yielded the 21 T cell receptor beta chains listed below, sequenced in a study of Ad26.COV2.S vaccination and SARS-CoV-2 variants. Method: immunoSEQ multiplex PCR; TCRdb's copy keeps in-frame clones and lacks some. The sample carries roughly 380,000 clones, 70% to 90% recorded once. Indicated treatment: over 15 received Ad26.COV2.S at low or high dose, single or two shots; 5 received placebo; per-sample allocation not given. It was on day 63 after the first vaccine or placebo injection that samples were taken. Specimen: peripheral blood, collected in a trial of Ad26.COV2.S vaccine versus placebo. These receptors all come from a person aged 18 to 65 who received the Ad26.COV2.S COVID-19 vaccine or a placebo.

The rearrangement uses TRBV10-3 and TRBJ2-7, with a tentative D call TRBD1 (6 bases). Germline assignment: CDR1 ENHRY and CDR2 SYGVKD. The CDR3 is made up of 12 amino acids. Trimming left V 4 bases short and J 7 bases short, with 11 bases between. The CDR3 DNA reads as TGTGCCATCAGTGCCAAGGACAGTGAGCAGTACTTC. It translates to CAISAKDSEQYF.

The J gene is TRBJ2-5, the V gene TRBV30; TRBD2 agrees at 11 bases. The CDR3 has 15 amino acids. Looked up from germline, CDR1 is GTSNPN and CDR2 is SVGIG (reference sequence). The trim removed 4 bases at V and 2 bases at J, leaving 6 bases unmatched. The CDR3 region has the DNA TGTGCCTGGACTACCGGGACTAGCGGACAAGAGACCCAGTACTTC. Translated, it gives CAWTTGTSGQETQYF. Variable domain in full (rest from reference TRBV30 and TRBJ2-5): SQTIHQWPATLVQPVGSPLSLECTVEGTSNPNLYWYRQAAGRGLQLLFYSVGIGQISSEVPQNLSASRPQDRQFILSSKKLLLSDSGFYLCAWTTGTSGQETQYFGPGTRLLVL.

Only one count was recorded for this clone. The chain has TRBV4-3 and TRBJ1-2; perhaps TRBD1 as D (5 bases). V was pared by 0 bases and J by 1 base, with 12 bases between. CDR1 and CDR2 (germline): LGHNA, YSLEER. There are 16 residues in the CDR3. CDR3 bases: TGCGCCAGCAGCCAAGACGGGGACGGGCATAACTATGGCTACACCTTC. Translated, it gives CASSQDGDGHNYGYTF.

The chain links TRBV5-8 to TRBJ2-1; TRBD2 matches at 7 bases. Germline lookup yields CDR1 SGHTS and CDR2 YDEGEE. J lost 4 bases, V lost 0 bases, and 10 bases had no gene match. This CDR3 region has 17 residues. CDR3 bases: TGTGCCAGCAGCTTGGCCGCTTCTAGCGGAGGATACAATGAGCAGTTCTTC. Translated: CASSLAASSGGYNEQFF.

The count of this clone is one. This chain links TRBV5-1 with TRBJ1-1; 9 bases fit TRBD1. The V gene end was trimmed by 3 bases and the J gene end by 0 bases; junction bases not matched to a gene: 6. This CDR3 spans 16 amino acids. From germline, CDR1 is SGHRS and CDR2 YFSETQ. The CDR3: CASSSRTGEVNTEAFF. The CDR3 DNA reads TGCGCCAGCAGCTCCCGGACAGGGGAAGTGAACACTGAAGCTTTCTTT.

Comments on this clone: At the DNA level, this CDR3 is encoded by other sequences in the same sample as well. The chain is built from TRBV5-1 and TRBJ2-5; D is unresolved. CDR1 is SGHRS and CDR2 is YFSETQ in the germline V gene. The ends were cut back, 0 bases at V and 5 bases at J, with 11 bases in the middle. The CDR3 spans 14 residues. The CDR3 spells CASSLEGLGETQYF. The CDR3, as DNA: TGCGCCAGCAGCTTGGAAGGTCTCGGGGAGACCCAGTACTTC.

The rearrangement links TRBV24-1 to TRBJ2-1, with 10 bases lining up with TRBD1. Germline V lookup: CDR1 KGHDR, CDR2 SFDVKD. V lost 0 bases, J lost 1 base, and 14 bases stayed unmatched. This CDR3 has 21 residues. The CDR3, as DNA: TGTGCCACCAGTGATTTGTCGGGGACAGGGGCATGGAGGAGATCCTACAATGAGCAGTTCTTC. It encodes CATSDLSGTGAWRRSYNEQFF.

The chain recombines TRBV6-5 with TRBJ1-5, with TRBD1 identical over 7 bases. V was pared by 6 bases and J by 6 bases, with 8 bases of the junction left unmatched. Per germline, CDR1 MNHEY and CDR2 SVGAGI. The CDR3 totals 14 residues. The CDR3 reads CASRPTGVAQPQHF. CDR3 bases: TGTGCCAGCAGGCCTACAGGGGTCGCTCAGCCCCAGCATTTT.

This chain joins TRBV7-9 and TRBJ2-1; D unresolved. The germline V and J ends were trimmed by 5 bases and 5 bases, with 7 bases remaining between them. This CDR3 region has 12 residues. Germline V lookup: CDR1 SEHNR, CDR2 FQNEAQ (reference sequence). The CDR3 loop reads CASSAPNNEQFF. The DNA for the CDR3 is TGTGCCAGCAGCGCACCGAACAATGAGCAGTTCTTC. Based on the CDR3 plus reference TRBV7-9 and TRBJ2-1, the full variable domain is DTGVSQNPRHKITKRGQNVTFRCDPISEHNRLYWYRQTLGQGPEFLTYFQNEAQLEKSRLLSDRFSAERPKGSFSTLEIQRTEQGDSAMYLCASSAPNNEQFFGPGTRLTVL.

The genes are TRBV27 and TRBJ2-1; D might be TRBD1 (6 bases). The germline V gene has CDR1 MNHEY and CDR2 SMNVEV (reference sequence). V gave up 5 bases and J gave up 0 bases, with 17 bases separating them. The CDR3 contains 17 residues. The CDR3 sequence is CASSAPSDRFSYNEQFF. The CDR3 DNA is TGTGCCAGCAGTGCGCCCTCGGACAGATTCTCCTACAATGAGCAGTTCTTC.

V gene TRBV27 combines with J gene TRBJ2-7; possible D gene TRBD2, 6 bases. V was shortened by 0 bases and J by 6 bases, with 12 bases between the two germline ends. The CDR3 is 14 residues long. CDR1 and CDR2 (germline): MNHEY, SMNVEV (reference sequence). This CDR3 is CASSLSGGAFEQYF. The CDR3 bases are TGTGCCAGCAGTTTATCGGGGGGTGCGTTCGAGCAGTACTTC.

V and J are TRBV30 and TRBJ2-3; 10 bases are shared with TRBD2. The CDR3 length is 17 residues. J lost 0 bases, V lost 4 bases, and 10 bases had no gene match. The V gene's germline CDR1 is GTSNPN and CDR2 SVGIG (reference sequence). CDR3 nucleotides: TGTGCCTGGACCCCACTAGCGGGGCTTGCTAGCACAGATACGCAGTATTTT. This encodes CAWTPLAGLASTDTQYF.

This clone occurred a few times. The chain joins TRBV7-2 to TRBJ2-7, with D unresolved. This CDR3 is 13 amino acids long. Between the trimmed V and J ends, which lost 5 bases and 3 bases, there was a span of 11 bases. Germline-derived CDR1 and CDR2 are SGHTA and FQGNSA. The CDR3 DNA follows: TGTGCCAGCAGCCGCCCCTGGGACTACGAGCAGTACTTC. Its translation is CASSRPWDYEQYF.

The chain carries TRBV5-5 and TRBJ1-6; D is unclear. V was shortened by 1 base and J by 5 bases, with 13 bases between the two germline ends. Germline CDR1 reads SGHKS; CDR2 reads YYEKEE (reference sequence). The CDR3 length is 16 residues. In DNA, the CDR3 is TGTGCCAGCAGCTTGCGGCCCCCTGAAAATAATTCACCCCTCCACTTT. Protein product: CASSLRPPENNSPLHF. The full variable domain, in which reference TRBV5-5 and TRBJ1-6 provide the parts outside the CDR3, is DAGVTQSPTHLIKTRGQQVTLRCSPISGHKSVSWYQQVLGQGPQFIFQYYEKEERGRGNFPDRFSARQFPNYSSELNVNALLLGDSALYLCASSLRPPENNSPLHFGNGTRLTVT.

The chain links TRBV7-9 to TRBJ1-4, with D uncertain. CDR3 length: 13 residues. Trimming pared 7 bases from V and 7 bases from J, leaving 13 bases between. Germline V gene data show CDR1 as SEHNR and CDR2 as FQNEAQ (reference sequence). Written as DNA, the CDR3 is TGTGCCAGCAATAAGGCTGGCGGTGAAAAACTGTTTTTT. This gives the protein CASNKAGGEKLFF. The full variable domain, with the rest looked up from reference TRBV7-9 and TRBJ1-4, is DTGVSQNPRHKITKRGQNVTFRCDPISEHNRLYWYRQTLGQGPEFLTYFQNEAQLEKSRLLSDRFSAERPKGSFSTLEIQRTEQGDSAMYLCASNKAGGEKLFFGSGTQLSVL.

The V gene is TRBV7-9, the J gene TRBJ2-1; a possible D gene is TRBD1 (6 bases). Trimming pared 11 bases from V and 5 bases from J, leaving 13 bases between. CDR1 SEHNR and CDR2 FQNEAQ come from the germline V gene (reference sequence). The CDR3 has 12 residues. The CDR3 reads CAVTTGDNEQFF. For the CDR3, the DNA is TGTGCCGTAACGACAGGAGACAATGAGCAGTTCTTC.

There are a few counts of this clone. This rearrangement joins TRBV19 to TRBJ2-7; D unresolved. CDR1 is LNHDA, CDR2 SQIVND, per germline (reference sequence). The ends were cut back, 6 bases at V and 6 bases at J, with 12 bases in the middle. CDR3 size: 12 residues. The CDR3 nucleotides read TGTGCCAGTAGCGCAGGTTTCACCGAGCAGTACTTC. This gives the protein CASSAGFTEQYF.

This rearrangement joins TRBV5-8 to TRBJ2-7; D not certain. Trimming left V 4 bases short and J 3 bases short, with 11 bases between. Germline assignment: CDR1 SGHTS and CDR2 YDEGEE. The CDR3 sequence is 13 residues long. The CDR3, as DNA: TGTGCCAGCAGCCCATCTGCTTACTACGAGCAGTACTTC. Its protein product is CASSPSAYYEQYF.

The V and J genes are TRBV2 and TRBJ2-1, with 7 bases matching TRBD2. This CDR3 comprises 12 residues. Per germline, CDR1 SNHLY and CDR2 FYNNEI. The J segment lost 10 bases and the V segment lost 6 bases, leaving 6 bases of the junction unmatched. CDR3 residues: CASSEGGREQFF. In DNA, the CDR3 is TGTGCCAGCAGCGAGGGCGGGAGAGAGCAGTTCTTC.

The chain recombines TRBV19 with TRBJ2-2, with D tentatively TRBD2 (6 bases). V shed 4 bases and J shed 7 bases, with 16 bases lying between them. The CDR3 spans 15 residues. Germline V gene lookup returns CDR1 LNHDA and CDR2 SQIVND (reference sequence). CDR3 amino acids: CASSTPYRRGGELFF. DNA of the CDR3: TGTGCCAGTAGTACCCCCTACAGGAGGGGCGGGGAGCTGTTTTTT.

The V call is TRBV11-2, the J call TRBJ1-2; the D is unclear. The germline CDR1 and CDR2 sequences are SGHAT and FQNNGV. This CDR3 has 13 residues. The V gene lost 0 bases and the J gene lost 9 bases, with 11 bases spanning the gap. CDR3 coding DNA: TGTGCCAGCAGCTTAGAATCTCCTTTGAGCTACACCTTC. Its protein product is CASSLESPLSYTF. Looking up the rest from reference TRBV11-2 and TRBJ1-2 gives the full variable domain: EAGVAQSPRYKIIEKRQSVAFWCNPISGHATLYWYQQILGQGPKLLIQFQNNGVVDDSQLPKDRFSAERLKGVDSTLKIQPAKLEDSAVYLCASSLESPLSYTFGSGTRLTVV.